This T cell receptor (beta chain) appears in the sequencing data of a study of cytomegalovirus exposure and HLA in healthy donors. Study-wide results and limits: One cluster of highly shared sequence variants probably arose as a sequencing artifact. The authors assumed roughly uniform sequencing depth across donors for presence/absence analyses.

A remark on this clone: Its antigen is unidentified.

Vbeta (60) and Jbeta (13) primers were used in the PCR. Assay used: immunoSEQ multiplex PCR; TCRdb lists only in-frame clones, some missing. This table has approximately 170,000 clones, over 75% appearing once. The donors, nominally healthy at sampling, likely had unrecorded immune exposures. This CDR3 has 16 residues. CDR1 is SGHDT, CDR2 YYEEEE, per germline. Trimming took 1 base from V and 5 from J, leaving 15 bases between them. The sample comprised PBMCs. This sequence joins TRBV5-6 and TRBJ2-2, with D tentatively TRBD2 (6 bases). The receptor comes from a human donor in good health. The CDR3 region is CASSLRGGAGTGELFF. Written as DNA, the CDR3 is TGTGCCAGCAGCTTGCGAGGCGGGGCAGGGACCGGGGAGCTGTTTTTT.